Listed below are T cell receptor beta chains from one sample, sequenced in a study of PD-L1 blockade in urothelial cancer. TCRdb's table, derived via immunoSEQ multiplex PCR, lists solely in-frame clones and lacks some. Altogether some 40,000 clones are present, just under 85% being singletons, with the ten largest covering approximately 14%. This material consisted of PBMCs, taken around atezolizumab (anti-PD-L1) treatment. Receptors originate from a man older than 75 with urothelial cancer. CDR3s include the opening cysteine and the closing phenylalanine or tryptophan. A D gene is named only where the DNA matches it firmly. Where a row states a size, it is once, few, many or the class of an expanded clone; other rows omit it.

>.|TRBV2|.|TRBJ2-1
TGTGCCAGCAACTTGCGGAGCTACAATGAGCAGTTCTTC
CASNLRSYNEQFF
>.|TRBV10-3|TRBD2|TRBJ2-2
TGTGCCTCAGGACAGGGGGGACTAGCGGGGGGGAACACCGGGGAGCTGTTTTTT
CASGQGGLAGGNTGELFF
>.|TRBV15|TRBD1|TRBJ1-4
TGTGCCACCAGCAGGGCCCAGGGGGCGGTTGGAAAACTGTTTTTT
CATSRAQGAVGKLFF
>.|TRBV5-1|TRBD2|TRBJ2-1
TGCGCCAGCAGCGCCTCTAGCGGGAGCGCGTACAATGAGCAGTTCTTC
CASSASSGSAYNEQFF
>.|TRBV14|TRBD1|TRBJ2-1
TGTGCCAGCAGCTCCCGGGACAGATACAATGAGCAGTTCTTC
CASSSRDRYNEQFF
>once|TRBV28|TRBD1|TRBJ1-2
TGTGCCAGCAGCCCTGGACAGGGGATATATGGCTACACCTTC
CASSPGQGIYGYTF
>.|TRBV4-3|TRBD1|TRBJ2-3
TGCGCCAGCAGCCAGACGGGACAGGGCCCCACAGATACGCAGTATTTT
CASSQTGQGPTDTQYF
>.|TRBV7-9|.|TRBJ1-4
TGTGCCAGCAGTCTATCGACAGGCCGAATTAATGAAAAACTGTTTTTT
CASSLSTGRINEKLFF
>.|TRBV25-1|TRBD1|TRBJ2-3
TGTGCCAGCAGTGCTGGACAGGGAAGCACAGATACGCAGTATTTT
CASSAGQGSTDTQYF
>.|TRBV10-1|TRBD2|TRBJ2-5
TGCGCCAGCAGTGGGACTAGCGGGCACCAAGAGACCCAGTACTTC
CASSGTSGHQETQYF
>.|TRBV28|TRBD2|TRBJ2-3
TGTGCCAGCAGGCGGACTAGCGGGAGGGCGGATACGCAGTATTTT
CASRRTSGRADTQYF
>.|TRBV5-1|.|TRBJ2-1
TGCGCCAGCAGCTATGGCGGGCGTAGCTCCTACAATGAGCAGTTCTTC
CASSYGGRSSYNEQFF
>.|TRBV7-9|.|TRBJ2-7
TGTGCCAGCAGCTTAGACGGGGGACCCTACGAGCAGTACTTC
CASSLDGGPYEQYF